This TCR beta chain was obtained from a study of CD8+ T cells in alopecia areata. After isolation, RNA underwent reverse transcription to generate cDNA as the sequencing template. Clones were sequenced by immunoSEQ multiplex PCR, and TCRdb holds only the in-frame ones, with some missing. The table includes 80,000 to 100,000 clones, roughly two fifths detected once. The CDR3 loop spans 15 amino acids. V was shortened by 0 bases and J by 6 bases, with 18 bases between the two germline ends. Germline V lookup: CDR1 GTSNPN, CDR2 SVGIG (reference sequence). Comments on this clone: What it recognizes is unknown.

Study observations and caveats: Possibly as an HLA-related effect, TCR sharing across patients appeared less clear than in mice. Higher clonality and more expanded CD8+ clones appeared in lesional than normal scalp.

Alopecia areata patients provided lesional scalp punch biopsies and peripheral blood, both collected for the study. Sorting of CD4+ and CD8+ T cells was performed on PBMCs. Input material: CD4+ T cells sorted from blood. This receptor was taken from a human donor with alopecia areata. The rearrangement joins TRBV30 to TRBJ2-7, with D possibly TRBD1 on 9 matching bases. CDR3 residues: CAWSVSGTGISEQYF. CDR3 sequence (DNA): TGTGCCTGGAGTGTTAGCGGGACAGGGATAAGCGAGCAGTACTTC. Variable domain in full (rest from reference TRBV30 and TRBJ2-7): SQTIHQWPATLVQPVGSPLSLECTVEGTSNPNLYWYRQAAGRGLQLLFYSVGIGQISSEVPQNLSASRPQDRQFILSSKKLLLSDSGFYLCAWSVSGTGISEQYFGPGTRLTVT.